Included here is one T cell receptor beta chain sequence, with context. This specimen belongs to a study of T cells in Graves' hyperthyroidism and ophthalmopathy. Clinical symptoms, serum thyroxine and TRAb, thyroid ultrasound and orbital computed tomography were used for the diagnoses. The CDR3 sequence is 16 residues long. CDR1 MDHEN and CDR2 SYDVKM come from the germline V gene. The V segment lost 5 bases and the J segment 4 bases; nucleotides outside the gene matches: 10. Amplification of TCR beta CDR3 regions used RNA as the template. In the first-round RT-PCR of the TCR CDR3, the HTBI primer set was used. TCRdb re-derived calls from the multiplex PCR reads in MiXCR, one entry per CDR3 protein. The sample holds some 350,000 distinct CDR3 sequences, 15% to 19% seen once.

The clonotype originates from a woman under 30 with Graves' hyperthyroidism that later progressed to Graves' ophthalmopathy. Specimen: blood. The gene calls are TRBV28 and TRBJ1-2, with 10 bases that match TRBD1. The CDR3, as DNA: TGTGCCAGCAGTCCGGAGTCCGGGACAGGGGCCTATGGCTACACCTTC. The encoded protein is CASSPESGTGAYGYTF.